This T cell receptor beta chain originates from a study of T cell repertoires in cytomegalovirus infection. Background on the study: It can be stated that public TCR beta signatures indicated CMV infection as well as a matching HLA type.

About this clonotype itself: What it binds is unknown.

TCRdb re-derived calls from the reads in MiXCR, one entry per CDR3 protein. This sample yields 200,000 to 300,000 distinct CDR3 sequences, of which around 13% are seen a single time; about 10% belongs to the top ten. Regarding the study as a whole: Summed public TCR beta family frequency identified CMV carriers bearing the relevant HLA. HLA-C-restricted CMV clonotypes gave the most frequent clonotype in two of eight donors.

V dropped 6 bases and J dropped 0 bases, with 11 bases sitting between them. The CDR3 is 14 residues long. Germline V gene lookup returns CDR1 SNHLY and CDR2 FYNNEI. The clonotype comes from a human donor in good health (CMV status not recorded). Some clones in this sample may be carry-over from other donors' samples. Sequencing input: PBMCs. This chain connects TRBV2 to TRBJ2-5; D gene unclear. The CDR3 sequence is CASRDGQYQETQYF. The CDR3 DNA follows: TGTGCCAGCAGGGATGGGCAGTACCAAGAGACCCAGTACTTC. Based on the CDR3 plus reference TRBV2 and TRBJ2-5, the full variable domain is EPEVTQTPSHQVTQMGQEVILRCVPISNHLYFYWYRQILGQKVEFLVSFYNNEISEKSEIFDDQFSVERPDGSNFTLKIRSTKLEDSAMYFCASRDGQYQETQYFGPGTRLLVL.